This T cell receptor (beta chain) was sequenced during a study of T cell responses to AZD1222 COVID-19 vaccine. Both about-4-week and about-12-week second-dose recipients were combined. Produced via immunoSEQ multiplex PCR; TCRdb's table is partial and in-frame only. The sample records approximately 110,000 clones, about 85% being singletons. Whole-study results and caveats: Donors were largely white British and mainly female; clonal diversity was possibly underestimated. Repertoires were obtained solely post-peak T cell response.

CDR3 size: 16 residues. The ends lost 5 bases at V and 2 bases at J; junction bases unmatched: 5. Germline V gene sequence: CDR1 KGHSH, CDR2 LQKENI. Of note for this clone: Its antigen remains unknown.

The rearrangement uses TRBV18 and TRBJ2-6; 8 bases are a match to TRBD1. The origin of this receptor is an adult who received the AZD1222 COVID-19 vaccine. Sequenced material: peripheral blood, taken 28 days after the second AZD1222 dose. CDR3 nucleotides: TGTGCCAGCTCAAGACAGGGGCTGACTGGGGCCAACGTCCTGACTTTC. This encodes CASSRQGLTGANVLTF.